This TCR beta chain came from a study of T cell repertoires in cytomegalovirus infection (dated by TCRdb to the late 2010s). About the full investigation: The peptide stimulations were aimed at well-studied HLA-B-restricted epitopes as well as recently identified HLA-C-restricted CMV epitopes, whose presentation resists viral immunomodulation. Because public TCR beta signatures pointed to carriage of CMV infection together with the matching HLA type, the HLA type of each donor mattered for the analysis.

Remarks on this clonotype: Its antigen is still unknown. No per-base quality is available; no much larger clone lies one base away.

Study-wide findings and limitations: The ex vivo response was dominated by HLA-C-restricted CMV-specific TCR beta clonotypes, which also provided the single most frequent clonotype in two of eight donors. In both this cohort and an independent roughly 330-donor cohort, the cumulative frequency of public TCR beta family members distinguished carriers of CMV infection plus the relevant HLA type.

The sequencer listed for this sample is Illumina HiSeq 1500. The public sequencing data were trimmed at Q25 with fastp and processed into clonotypes with MiXCR by TCRdb, which kept only in-frame beta chains. Entries are consolidated by CDR3 protein sequence, retaining the most common genes and DNA. This sample holds roughly 800,000 distinct CDR3 sequences; about 28% were observed only once. About 12% of the sample is held by the ten biggest clonotypes. According to the germline V gene, CDR1 reads SGHVT and CDR2 reads SQSDAQ. The germline V and J ends show losses of 5 bases and 5 bases respectively, and no gene match explains 20 bases of the junction. Including the terminal cysteine and phenylalanine, the CDR3 comprises 18 residues. The read is trimmed to its CDR3 DNA, 54 bases read in frame from base 1. The treatment or condition label of this sample denotes: in vitro stimulation with specific CMV peptide epitopes to enrich CMV-specific T cells.

This receptor was taken from a human donor in good health (CMV status not recorded). Some clones in this sample may be carry-over from other donors' samples. The sequencing used cultured CD8+ T cells from PBMCs, collected from culture after CMV antigen stimulation. The sequence is built from TRBV7-4 and TRBJ2-5; 7 bases in the junction line up with TRBD1. In nucleotides, the sequence is TGTGCCAGCAGCCCAAGGCCCGAAGGGGGCGGTCCGTGGGAGACCCAGTACTTC. The encoded protein is CASSPRPEGGGPWETQYF. Reference TRBV7-4 and TRBJ2-5 proteins supply the regions before and after the CDR3; the full variable domain is: GAGVSQSPRYKVAKRGRDVALRCDSISGHVTLYWYRQTLGQGSEVLTYSQSDAQRDKSGRPSGRFSAERPERSVSTLKIQRTEQGDSAVYLCASSPRPEGGGPWETQYFGPGTRLLVL.